Below, 10 T cell receptor beta chains from the same sample are listed, as sequenced in a study of T cell changes during pregnancy in multiple sclerosis. TCRdb keeps only in-frame clones here, not all; method: immunoSEQ multiplex PCR. The sample consists of 12,000 or so clones, about 80% of them appearing once. Source: CD8+ T cells from peripheral blood mononuclear cells, taken after pregnancy. The source of these receptors is a female donor in good health, enrolled as a control in a pregnancy study.

The chain joins TRBV21-1 to TRBJ2-7; whether TRBD2, the table's D call, matches the DNA was not checked. TRBV21-1 is labeled a pseudogene. The CDR3 is made up of 17 amino acids. The chain's CDR3 is CASSNKRRGGWPDEQYF. CDR3 coding DNA: TGTGCCAGCAGCAACAAGAGGAGGGGGGGCTGGCCCGACGAGCAGTACTTC.

V is TRBV5-4 and J is TRBJ2-1; D unresolved. The V gene's germline CDR1 is SGHNT and CDR2 YYREEE (reference sequence). Trimming cost V 7 bases and J 0 bases, with 14 bases left between them. This CDR3 region has 15 residues. CDR3 in amino acids: CASHLEVSSYNEQFF. In DNA form, the CDR3 reads TGTGCCAGCCACCTTGAGGTCAGCTCCTACAATGAGCAGTTCTTC.

This rearrangement joins TRBV7-9 to TRBJ2-3; 8 bases are a match to TRBD1. Germline assignment: CDR1 SEHNR and CDR2 FQNEAQ (reference sequence). CDR3 size: 16 residues. Unmatched junction bases numbered 9, after V lost 4 bases and J lost 3 bases. The CDR3 region is CASSSSWGQETDTQYF. The CDR3 DNA follows: TGTGCCAGCAGCTCTTCTTGGGGACAGGAGACAGATACGCAGTATTTT.

The chain carries TRBV4-2 and TRBJ1-5, with D maybe TRBD1 (6 bases). Looked up from germline, CDR1 is LGHNA and CDR2 is YNFKEQ. The CDR3 totals 16 residues. Trimming took 3 bases from V and 6 from J, leaving 18 bases between them. In DNA, the CDR3 is TGTGCCAGCAGCCAGGGACACGATGCTGGGGGTCAGCCCCAGCATTTT. Translating it yields CASSQGHDAGGQPQHF.

This clone is medium-sized (0.01 to 0.1%). The chain carries TRBV28 and TRBJ2-5; TRBD2 matches 12 bases. CDR3 size: 15 residues. V shed 8 bases, J shed 5 bases, and the junction held 9 bases outside the gene matches. Germline lookup yields CDR1 MDHEN and CDR2 SYDVKM. The CDR3, as DNA: TGTGCCAGCCGCAGACTAGCGGGAGCGTACGAGACCCAGTACTTC. It translates to CASRRLAGAYETQYF.

The chain combines TRBV5-1 with TRBJ1-2; unclear D gene. V was pared by 4 bases and J by 4 bases, with 11 bases between. CDR1 is SGHRS and CDR2 is YFSETQ in the germline V gene. The CDR3 is 13 amino acids. The CDR3 coding sequence is TGCGCCAGCAGCCCCCTAAGATCCTATGGCTACACCTTC. Protein product: CASSPLRSYGYTF.

The chain employs TRBV27 and TRBJ2-7, with D possibly being TRBD1 (5 bases). The CDR3 length is 14 residues. Germline V gives CDR1 MNHEY, CDR2 SMNVEV (reference sequence). Trimming shortened V by 3 bases and J by 0 bases, and 9 bases separated the two germline ends. CDR3 nucleotide sequence: TGTGCCAGCAGTTTGACAGTGAGCTCCTACGAGCAGTACTTC. This translates into CASSLTVSSYEQYF.

This clone appeared once. The rearrangement joins TRBV7-9 to TRBJ1-1, with D maybe TRBD1 (6 bases). V was trimmed by 11 bases and J by 1 base, leaving 11 bases between them. The germline V gene has CDR1 SEHNR and CDR2 FQNEAQ (reference sequence). This CDR3 is 12 amino acids long. CDR3 residues: CAGQGGNTEAFF. CDR3 DNA: TGTGCCGGCCAAGGGGGGAACACTGAAGCTTTCTTT.

The gene calls are TRBV28 and TRBJ2-6, with TRBD1 matching 10 bases. Germline lookup yields CDR1 MDHEN and CDR2 SYDVKM. J gave up 4 bases and V 4 bases, and 7 bases lay outside the gene matches. CDR3 length: 17 residues. CDR3: CASSSGQGGTGANVLTF. The CDR3 nucleotides are TGTGCCAGCAGTTCCGGACAGGGGGGGACCGGGGCCAACGTCCTGACTTTC.

The rearrangement links TRBV4-2 to TRBJ2-1, with 8 bases identical to TRBD2. J was trimmed by 6 bases and V by 2 bases; bases with no gene match: 15. Germline-derived CDR1 and CDR2 are LGHNA and YNFKEQ. CDR3 length equals 18 residues. The chain's CDR3 is CASSQPVGGAGDINEQFF. The CDR3 coding sequence is TGTGCCAGCAGCCAACCGGTCGGGGGGGCGGGGGACATCAATGAGCAGTTCTTC.